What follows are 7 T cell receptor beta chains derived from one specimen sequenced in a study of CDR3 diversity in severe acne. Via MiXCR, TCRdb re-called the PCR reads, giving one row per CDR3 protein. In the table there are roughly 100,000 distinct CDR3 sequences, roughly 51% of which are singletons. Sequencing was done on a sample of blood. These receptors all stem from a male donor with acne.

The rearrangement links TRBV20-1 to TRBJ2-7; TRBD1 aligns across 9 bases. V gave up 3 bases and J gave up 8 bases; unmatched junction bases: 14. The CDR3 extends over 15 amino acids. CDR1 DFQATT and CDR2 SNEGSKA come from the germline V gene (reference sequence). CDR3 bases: TGCAGTGCTAGTCGGGCCGGGACAGGGAATAAAAAGCAGTACTTC. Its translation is CSASRAGTGNKKQYF.

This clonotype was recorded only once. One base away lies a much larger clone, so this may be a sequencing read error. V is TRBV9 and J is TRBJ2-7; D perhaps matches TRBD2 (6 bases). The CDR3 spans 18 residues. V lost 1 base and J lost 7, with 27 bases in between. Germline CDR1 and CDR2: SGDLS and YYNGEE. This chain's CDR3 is CASSVPSDGEDSYNEQYF. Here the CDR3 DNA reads TGTGCCAGCAGCGTACCTTCCGACGGGGAGGACTCCTACAATGAGCAGTACTTC.

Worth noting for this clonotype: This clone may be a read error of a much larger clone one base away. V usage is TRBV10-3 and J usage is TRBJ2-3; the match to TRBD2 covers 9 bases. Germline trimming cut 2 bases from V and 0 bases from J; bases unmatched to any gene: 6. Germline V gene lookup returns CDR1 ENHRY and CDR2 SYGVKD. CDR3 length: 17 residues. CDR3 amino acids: CAISEPRLAESTDTQYF. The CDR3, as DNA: TGTGCCATCAGTGAGCCAAGACTAGCGGAGAGCACAGATACGCAGTATTTT.

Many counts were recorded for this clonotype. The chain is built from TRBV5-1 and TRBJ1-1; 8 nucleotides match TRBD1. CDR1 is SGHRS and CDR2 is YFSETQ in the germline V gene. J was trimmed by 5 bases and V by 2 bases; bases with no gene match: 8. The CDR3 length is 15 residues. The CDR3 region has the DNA TGCGCCAGCAGCTTACAGGGGGATAGTTGGACTGAAGCTTTCTTT. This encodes CASSLQGDSWTEAFF.

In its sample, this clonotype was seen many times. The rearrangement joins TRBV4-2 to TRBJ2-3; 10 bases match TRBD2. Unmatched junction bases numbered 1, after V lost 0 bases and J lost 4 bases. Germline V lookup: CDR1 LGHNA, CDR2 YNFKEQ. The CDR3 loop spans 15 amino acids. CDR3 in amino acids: CASSQDSGGPDTQYF. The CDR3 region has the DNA TGTGCCAGCAGCCAAGATAGCGGGGGGCCAGATACGCAGTATTTT.

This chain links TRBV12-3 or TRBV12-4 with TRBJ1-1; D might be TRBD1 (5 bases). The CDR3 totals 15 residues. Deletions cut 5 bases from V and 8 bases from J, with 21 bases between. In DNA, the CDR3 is TGTGCCAGCAGTGAAGGCGGAGGGGAGTGGGTGGAAGCTTTCTTT. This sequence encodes CASSEGGGEWVEAFF.

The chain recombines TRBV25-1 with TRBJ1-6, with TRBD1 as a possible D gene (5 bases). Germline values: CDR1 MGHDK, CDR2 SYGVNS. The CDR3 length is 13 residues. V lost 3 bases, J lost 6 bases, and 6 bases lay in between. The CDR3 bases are TGTGCCAGCAGTGATAGGGGTAATTCACCCCTCCACTTT. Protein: CASSDRGNSPLHF.